Listed below are T cell receptor beta chains from one sample, sequenced in a study of blood T cell repertoires in COVID-19. Measured with immunoSEQ multiplex PCR; TCRdb has only the in-frame clones, and not every one. The top ten hold 0.95% to 1% of the sample, which has 350,000 to 400,000 clones, over 75% seen once. The sample consisted of PBMCs or T cells enriched from blood (not recorded which). Every receptor here comes from a woman between 25 and 40 years old with acute COVID-19. Both conserved end residues are part of each CDR3. A D gene is named only where the DNA matches it firmly. Clone size is given for some rows only: seen once, a few or many times, or a class if the clone is expanded.

d_call: -; v_call: TRBV19; j_call: TRBJ2-7; clone_size: -; cdr3_nt: TGTGCCAGTAGTATGGGGGGTGCCTACGAGCAGTACTTC; cdr3_aa: CASSMGGAYEQYF
d_call: -; v_call: TRBV15; j_call: TRBJ1-6; clone_size: -; cdr3_nt: TGTGCCACCAGCCTGGAGGGGGGGCGGCGGAATTCACCCCTCCACTTT; cdr3_aa: CATSLEGGRRNSPLHF
d_call: TRBD1; v_call: TRBV10-3; j_call: TRBJ1-2; clone_size: many; cdr3_nt: TGTGCCGGCAAGCCGGACAGGAGCAATGGCTACACCTTC; cdr3_aa: CAGKPDRSNGYTF
d_call: TRBD2; v_call: TRBV7-2; j_call: TRBJ2-1; clone_size: -; cdr3_nt: TGTGCCAGCAGCACCCGAACTAGCGGGGGGTTCAACAATGAGCAGTTCTTC; cdr3_aa: CASSTRTSGGFNNEQFF
d_call: TRBD1; v_call: TRBV25-1; j_call: TRBJ2-1; clone_size: once; cdr3_nt: TGTGCCAGCGGATTACAGGGGGTGAATGAGCAGTTCTTC; cdr3_aa: CASGLQGVNEQFF
d_call: -; v_call: TRBV5-5; j_call: TRBJ2-7; clone_size: -; cdr3_nt: TGTGCCAGCAGCTTGCTAACCCTCAACGAGCAGTACTTC; cdr3_aa: CASSLLTLNEQYF
d_call: -; v_call: TRBV4-1; j_call: TRBJ2-7; clone_size: -; cdr3_nt: TGCGCCAGCAGCCAAGATAGGGAGTTAAACGGAGACGAGCAGTACTTC; cdr3_aa: CASSQDRELNGDEQYF
d_call: -; v_call: TRBV5-1; j_call: TRBJ2-2; clone_size: -; cdr3_nt: TGCGCCAGCAGCTTGGACTATCGCTCTTTAAACGGACTGTTTTTT; cdr3_aa: CASSLDYRSLNGLFF
d_call: TRBD1; v_call: TRBV9; j_call: TRBJ1-6; clone_size: -; cdr3_nt: TGTGCCAGCAGCTTACCCGGGACAGGGGTTAATTCACCCCTCCACTTT; cdr3_aa: CASSLPGTGVNSPLHF
d_call: -; v_call: TRBV3-1/TRBV3-2; j_call: TRBJ1-4; clone_size: once; cdr3_nt: TGTGCCAGCAGCCAAGTCGGGGAAAAACTGTTTTTT; cdr3_aa: CASSQVGEKLFF
d_call: TRBD1; v_call: TRBV5-5; j_call: TRBJ2-3; clone_size: -; cdr3_nt: TGTGCCAGCGGTACCAGTCCCGGGACAGGGTTGACGCAGTATTTT; cdr3_aa: CASGTSPGTGLTQYF
d_call: TRBD1; v_call: TRBV5-1; j_call: TRBJ1-5; clone_size: -; cdr3_nt: TGCGCCAGCAGCTTGGGGACAGGGGCGGACCAGCCCCAGCATTTT; cdr3_aa: CASSLGTGADQPQHF
d_call: -; v_call: TRBV19; j_call: TRBJ1-5; clone_size: -; cdr3_nt: TGTGCCAGTAGTATAGAGCCTACAGAATATAGCAATCAGCCCCAGCATTTT; cdr3_aa: CASSIEPTEYSNQPQHF
d_call: TRBD1; v_call: TRBV10-3; j_call: TRBJ1-2; clone_size: once; cdr3_nt: TGTGCCATCAGTGAGAGAGGGACAGCCAGTCGAGACTATGGCTACACCTTC; cdr3_aa: CAISERGTASRDYGYTF
d_call: TRBD1; v_call: TRBV27; j_call: TRBJ2-7; clone_size: -; cdr3_nt: TGTGCCAGCAGTATTACAGGGGCCCCTTCTTACGAGCAGTACTTC; cdr3_aa: CASSITGAPSYEQYF
d_call: -; v_call: TRBV7-9; j_call: TRBJ1-1; clone_size: -; cdr3_nt: TGTGCCAGCAGCTTAGTTAGCATCATGCCCGGGGACATGAACACTGAAGCTTTCTTT; cdr3_aa: CASSLVSIMPGDMNTEAFF
d_call: -; v_call: TRBV29-1; j_call: TRBJ1-2; clone_size: few; cdr3_nt: TGCAGCGTGCAGGGCTGGAGTTATGTCTACACCTTC; cdr3_aa: CSVQGWSYVYTF